Included here is one T cell receptor beta chain sequence, with context. TCRdb's copy holds only in-frame clones and misses some; the assay was immunoSEQ multiplex PCR. The sample consists of nearly 6,000 clones, roughly 73% of them appearing once. This specimen comes from a study of chemoradiotherapy in HPV16-positive cancers. V was clipped by 9 bases and J by 2 bases, with 8 bases between them. Germline CDR1 is ENHRY and CDR2 is SYGVKD. CDR3 size: 11 residues. Sample collection occurred from a patient who underwent chemoradiotherapy. This clonotype originated in a human donor with HPV-associated anogenital cancer. The rearrangement uses TRBV10-3 and TRBJ2-7; tentative D call: TRBD1 (5 bases). The CDR3 DNA sequence: TGTGCCATGGGGCAAACCTACGAGCAGTACTTC. This gives the protein CAMGQTYEQYF.